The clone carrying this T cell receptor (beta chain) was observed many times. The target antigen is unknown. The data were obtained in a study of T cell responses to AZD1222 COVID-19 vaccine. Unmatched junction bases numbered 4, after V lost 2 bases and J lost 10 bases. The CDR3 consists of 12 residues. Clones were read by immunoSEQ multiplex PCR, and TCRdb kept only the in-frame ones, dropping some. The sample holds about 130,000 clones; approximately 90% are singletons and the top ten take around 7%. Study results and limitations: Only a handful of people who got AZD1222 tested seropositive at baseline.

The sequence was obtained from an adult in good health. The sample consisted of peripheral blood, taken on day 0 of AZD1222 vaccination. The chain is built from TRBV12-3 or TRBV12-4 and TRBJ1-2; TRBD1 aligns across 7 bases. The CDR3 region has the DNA TGTGCCAGCAGTTTATCCAGGGGGGACTACACCTTC. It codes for CASSLSRGDYTF.